Each of the 8 T cell receptor beta chains below was sequenced from the same sample in a study of shared clonotypes between healthy human individuals. The assay was immunoSEQ multiplex PCR, and TCRdb's table has in-frame clones only and misses some. The data show about 530,000 clones, with 90% to 97% seen just once and under 0.06% held by the top ten. Sample: naive CD4+ T cells sorted from blood. Subset reported: CD45RA+ positively selected. These receptors were taken from a woman in her 30s in good health.

This chain uses TRBV28 with TRBJ1-4, with D uncertain. This CDR3 has 15 amino acids. Deletions cut 7 bases from V and 1 base from J, with 13 bases between. Germline-derived CDR1 and CDR2 are MDHEN and SYDVKM. The CDR3 region has the DNA TGTGCCAGCACCCTCACGACACTAACTAATGAAAAACTGTTTTTT. It specifies CASTLTTLTNEKLFF.

The chain uses TRBV7-3 and TRBJ2-5; D unresolved. This CDR3 contains 14 residues. Deletions cut 6 bases from V and 0 bases from J, with 11 bases between. Germline V CDR1 and CDR2: SGHTA, FQGTGA. The CDR3 nucleotides read TGTGCCAGCAGTTTCGACGGAAACCAAGAGACCCAGTACTTC. Translating gives CASSFDGNQETQYF. The full variable domain, rest sourced from reference TRBV7-3 and TRBJ2-5, is GAGVSQTPSNKVTEKGKYVELRCDPISGHTALYWYRQSLGQGPEFLIYFQGTGAADDSGLPNDRFFAVRPEGSVSTLKIQRTERGDSAVYLCASSFDGNQETQYFGPGTRLLVL.

The chain links TRBV10-1 to TRBJ2-7; maybe TRBD1 (5 bases). The length of the CDR3 is 14 residues. Trimming removed 0 bases from V and 0 bases from J, with 6 bases in between. The V gene's germline CDR1 is WNHNN and CDR2 SYGVQD (reference sequence). CDR3 coding DNA: TGCGCCAGCAGTGAGTCCCAGGGCTCCTACGAGCAGTACTTC. Translated, it gives CASSESQGSYEQYF.

J is TRBJ2-3 and V is TRBV7-2; 7 bases match TRBD1. The CDR3 runs 14 residues. Trimming took 3 bases from V and 5 from J; bases not matched to a gene: 5. Germline lookup yields CDR1 SGHTA and CDR2 FQGNSA. CDR3 sequence: CASSFRQGVDTQYF. The CDR3 nucleotides are TGTGCCAGCAGCTTCCGACAGGGCGTAGATACGCAGTATTTT.

The CDR3 spells CASSIMWSEQFF. The CDR3 coding sequence is TGTGCCAGTAGTATAATGTGGTCTGAGCAGTTCTTC. The chain combines TRBV19 with TRBJ2-1; no firm D call. The CDR3 runs 12 residues. Per the germline V gene, CDR1 is LNHDA and CDR2 is SQIVND (reference sequence). Trimming removed 2 bases at V and 9 bases at J, with 8 bases between. Full variable domain (outside the CDR3, taken from reference TRBV19 and TRBJ2-1): DGGITQSPKYLFRKEGQNVTLSCEQNLNHDAMYWYRQDPGQGLRLIYYSQIVNDFQKGDIAEGYSVSREKKESFPLTVTSAQKNPTAFYLCASSIMWSEQFFGPGTRLTVL.

J is TRBJ2-7 and V is TRBV5-6, with D perhaps TRBD2 (6 bases). The CDR3 totals 15 residues. Germline-derived CDR1 and CDR2 are SGHDT and YYEEEE. The ends were cut back, 3 bases at V and 2 bases at J, with 15 bases in the middle. CDR3 amino acids: CASSSHGTVAYEQYF. The CDR3 DNA is TGTGCCAGCAGCTCTCACGGGACTGTAGCCTACGAGCAGTACTTC.

CDR3 coding DNA: TGCAGCGTTGAGAGTCCAAGCCATGAAGCTTTCTTT. Translating gives CSVESPSHEAFF. V usage is TRBV29-1 and J usage is TRBJ1-1; D uncertain. Trimming cost V 3 bases and J 7 bases, with 12 bases left between them. The CDR3 spans 12 residues. Per the germline V gene, CDR1 is SQVTM and CDR2 is ANQGSEA.

J is TRBJ1-5 and V is TRBV19; the match to TRBD1 covers 7 bases. Germline trimming cut 6 bases from V and 7 bases from J; bases unmatched to any gene: 9. The CDR3 contains 14 residues. Per germline, CDR1 LNHDA and CDR2 SQIVND (reference sequence). The chain's CDR3 is CASSGTATPQPQHF. As DNA, the CDR3 is TGTGCCAGTAGCGGGACAGCTACACCCCAGCCCCAGCATTTT.